The present entry profiles one T cell receptor (beta chain) with its context. This clone's antigen is unknown. One junction end disagrees with the germline gene, perhaps due to a read error. This entry comes from a study of PD-1 blockade in mismatch repair-deficient tumors (dated by TCRdb to 2015 to 2018). The study in broad terms: Between late 2013 and September 2016, the trial enrolled roughly 85 consecutive patients with approximately 11 mismatch repair-deficient cancer types, every one of whom had been previously treated and was progressing. Deep sequencing of TCR CDR3 regions was used to track tumor-associated T cell clones in peripheral blood of patients responding to PD-1 blockade. General study outcomes and caveats: Rapid expansion after pembrolizumab followed by contraction, generally before radiologic responses, was shown by tumor-resident clones, which were often undetectable in blood before treatment.

From the cysteine through the phenylalanine, the CDR3 covers 13 amino acids. The only DNA kept is the CDR3, 39 bases in frame from the first base. The germline V gene (reference sequence) provides CDR1 SSHAT and CDR2 FNYEAQ. For each enrolled patient, mismatch repair deficiency was established using either polymerase chain reaction or immunohistochemistry. TCR sequencing was performed for a few patients who responded to pembrolizumab therapy. The phase II trial prospectively evaluated PD-1 blockade with pembrolizumab in advanced mismatch repair-deficient cancers, independent of tissue of origin. Serial peripheral blood T cell samples were collected before and at multiple times after starting PD-1 blockade. The timing of each blood sample was reported as weeks after the first dose of pembrolizumab. The receptor library was made with the immunoSEQ multiplex PCR assay. TCRdb holds this immuneACCESS table with in-frame rearrangements only. Some clones are missing; in checked studies, unresolved V genes explain under half, and the rest has no known cause. For this sample there are some 120,000 clones; 70% to 80% appear just once. The ten most abundant clones make up 4% to 6% of the sample.

The sequence was obtained from an adult with mismatch repair-deficient cancer. The input for sequencing was peripheral blood, taken roughly 60 weeks after starting pembrolizumab. Here the chain combines TRBV7-7 and TRBJ2-1, with 9 central nucleotides matching TRBD2. The DNA sequence follows: TGTGCTAGCAGTCGGACTAGCGTCGATGAGCAGTTCTTC. Its coded protein is CASSRTSVDEQFF.